The TCR beta chain described here comes from a study of post-analysis software for immune sequencing data (dated by TCRdb to between 2015 and 2016). Broadly, across the study: Recorded disease courses included relapsing-remitting, secondary progressive and progressive-relapsing multiple sclerosis, with some patients lacking subtype annotation. The patient repertoires were set against 10 to 11 previously published healthy control repertoires from donors whose ages ranged from roughly 6 to 26 years. A subset of samples was prepared in parallel using single-end sample barcoding, then pooled and co-amplified after Illumina adapter ligation. The investigation overall reported the following: The multiple sclerosis patient group was slightly younger than the control group. Compared with controls, multiple sclerosis patients had significantly lower normalized Chao1 diversity, a finding suggesting substantial peripheral T-cell clonal expansion. Patients showed significantly higher frequencies than controls for several TRBV segments, among them TRBV5-6, TRBV5-1 and TRBV20-1. Strong co-clustering of samples prepared in the same batch was shown by direct clustering with F measure, prompting a batch-effect correction.

Germline trimming: 3 bases from V, 6 bases from J; junction bases outside gene matches: 9. CDR3 length: 15 amino acids, cysteine to phenylalanine. Here the CDR3 DNA is all that survives: 45 bases in frame from base 1. In the germline V gene (reference sequence), CDR1 corresponds to MNHEY and CDR2 to SMNVEV. This clonotype was seen repeatedly, ten times or more. No cognate antigen has been identified for it. Base qualities were left out, and no much larger clone turns up one base away. To demonstrate the VDJtools post-analysis software, the study profiled TCR beta repertoires from the peripheral blood of about 13 young patients with multiple sclerosis. Multiple sclerosis patients were children and adolescents aged about 6 to 17 years. The library was prepared using PCR. The sample was run on an Illumina HiSeq 2500. To reduce PCR and sequencing biases, unique molecular identifiers were incorporated into the TCR beta cDNA libraries. Approximately 500,000 cDNA molecules were obtained for every 1 to 10 million input T cells, so each molecule roughly corresponded to one T cell. The same protocol used for the earlier healthy control dataset was applied to prepare and sequence the patient libraries. Samples belonging to the same batch were prepared together, multiplexed and sequenced on a shared HiSeq lane. From the authors' description of their analysis: Raw barcoded reads were processed with MIGEC, discarding single-read molecular identifier groups before consensus assembly and CDR3 extraction. VDJtools was used for post-analysis of the clonotype tables, and diversity was normalized by down-sampling every dataset to the size of the smallest sample. To correct batch-related cross-sample contamination, repertoire overlap clustering matched CDR3 amino acid sequences but not nucleotide sequences. Through fastp at Q25 and MiXCR, TCRdb rebuilt clones from the public reads, retaining in-frame beta chains. Rows are combined by CDR3 protein, so each entry shows the most common genes and DNA. In this record, the V and J calls reflect TCRdb's handling and not the investigators' own analysis. The sample has roughly 170,000 distinct CDR3 sequences on record, around 30% of them singletons. The ten largest make up around 1.5% of the sample.

The clonotype comes from a girl between 10 and 17 years old with multiple sclerosis. The sequenced sample was blood. The sequence is built from TRBV27 and TRBJ2-5; TRBD2 aligns with 8 central bases. The CDR3 protein: CASSFSVGREKTQYF. In nucleotide form, the sequence is TGTGCCAGCAGTTTTTCAGTCGGGAGGGAGAAGACCCAGTACTTC.